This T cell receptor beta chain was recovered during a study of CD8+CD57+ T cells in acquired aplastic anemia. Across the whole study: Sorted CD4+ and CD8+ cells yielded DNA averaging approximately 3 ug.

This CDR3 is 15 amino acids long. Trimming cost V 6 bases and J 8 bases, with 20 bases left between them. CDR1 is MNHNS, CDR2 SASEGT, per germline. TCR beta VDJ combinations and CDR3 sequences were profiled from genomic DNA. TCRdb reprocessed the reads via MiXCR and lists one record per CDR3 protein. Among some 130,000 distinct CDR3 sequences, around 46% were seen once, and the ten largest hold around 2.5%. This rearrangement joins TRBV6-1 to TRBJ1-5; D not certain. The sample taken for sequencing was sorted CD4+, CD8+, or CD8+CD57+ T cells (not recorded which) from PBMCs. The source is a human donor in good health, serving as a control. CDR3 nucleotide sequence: TGTGCCAGCAGCTCAGTAGGTGGCGGGCAGAAGCCCCAGCATTTT. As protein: CASSSVGGGQKPQHF.